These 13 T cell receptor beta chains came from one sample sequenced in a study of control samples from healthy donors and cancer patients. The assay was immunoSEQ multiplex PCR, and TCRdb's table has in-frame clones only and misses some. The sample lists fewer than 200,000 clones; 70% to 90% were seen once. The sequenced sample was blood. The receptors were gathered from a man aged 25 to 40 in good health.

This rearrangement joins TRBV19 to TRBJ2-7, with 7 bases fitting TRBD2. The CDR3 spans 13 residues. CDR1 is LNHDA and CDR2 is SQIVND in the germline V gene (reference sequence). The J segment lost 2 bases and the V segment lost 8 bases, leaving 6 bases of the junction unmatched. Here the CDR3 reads CASGGLGPYEQYF. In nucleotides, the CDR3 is TGTGCCAGTGGCGGACTAGGGCCCTACGAGCAGTACTTC.

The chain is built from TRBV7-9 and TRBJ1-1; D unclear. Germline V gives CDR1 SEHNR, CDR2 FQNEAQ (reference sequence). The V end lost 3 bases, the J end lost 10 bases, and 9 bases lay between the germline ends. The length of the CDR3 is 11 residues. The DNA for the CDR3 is TGTGCCAGCAGCTTCGGCCCGGGAGCTTTCTTT. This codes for CASSFGPGAFF.

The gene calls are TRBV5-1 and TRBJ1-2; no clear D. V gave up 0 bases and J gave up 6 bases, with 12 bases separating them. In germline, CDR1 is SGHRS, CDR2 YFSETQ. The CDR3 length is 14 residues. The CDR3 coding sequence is TGCGCCAGCAGCTTGGCCTTTCCTACCAATGGCTACACCTTC. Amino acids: CASSLAFPTNGYTF. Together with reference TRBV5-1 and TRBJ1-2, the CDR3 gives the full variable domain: KAGVTQTPRYLIKTRGQQVTLSCSPISGHRSVSWYQQTPGQGLQFLFEYFSETQRNKGNFPGRFSGRQFSNSRSEMNVSTLELGDSALYLCASSLAFPTNGYTFGSGTRLTVV.

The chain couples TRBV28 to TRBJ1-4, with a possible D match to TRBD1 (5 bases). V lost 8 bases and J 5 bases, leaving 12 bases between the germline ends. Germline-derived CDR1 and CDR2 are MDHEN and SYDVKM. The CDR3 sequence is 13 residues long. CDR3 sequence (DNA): TGTGCCAGCTCCGGGACCCCCAATGAAAAACTGTTTTTT. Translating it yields CASSGTPNEKLFF.

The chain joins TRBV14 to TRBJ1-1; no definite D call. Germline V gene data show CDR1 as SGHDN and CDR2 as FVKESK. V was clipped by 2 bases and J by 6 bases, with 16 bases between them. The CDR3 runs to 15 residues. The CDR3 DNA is TGTGCCAGCAGCCAACGAACAGTTACGGGCGCTGAAGCTTTCTTT. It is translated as CASSQRTVTGAEAFF.

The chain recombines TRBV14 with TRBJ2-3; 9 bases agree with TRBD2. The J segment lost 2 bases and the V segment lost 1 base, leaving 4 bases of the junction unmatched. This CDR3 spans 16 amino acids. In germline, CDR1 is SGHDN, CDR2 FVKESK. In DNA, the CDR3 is TGTGCCAGCAGCCAAGTTGCTAGCGGGATCACAGATACGCAGTATTTT. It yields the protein CASSQVASGITDTQYF.

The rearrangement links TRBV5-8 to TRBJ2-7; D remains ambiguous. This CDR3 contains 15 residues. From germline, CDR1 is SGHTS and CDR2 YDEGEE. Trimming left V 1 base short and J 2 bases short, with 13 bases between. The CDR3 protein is CASSLKAPQTYEQYF. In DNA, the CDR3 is TGTGCCAGCAGCTTGAAGGCTCCACAAACCTACGAGCAGTACTTC.

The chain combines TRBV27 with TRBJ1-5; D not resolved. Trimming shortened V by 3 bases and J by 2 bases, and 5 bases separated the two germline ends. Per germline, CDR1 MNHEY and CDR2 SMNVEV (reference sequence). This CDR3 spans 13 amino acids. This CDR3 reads CASSLTGNQPQHF. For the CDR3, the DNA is TGTGCCAGCAGTTTGACGGGCAATCAGCCCCAGCATTTT.

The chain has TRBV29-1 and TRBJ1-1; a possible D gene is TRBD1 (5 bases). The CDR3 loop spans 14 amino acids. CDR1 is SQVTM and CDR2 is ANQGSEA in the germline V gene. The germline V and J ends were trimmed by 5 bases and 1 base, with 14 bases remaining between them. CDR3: CSVQQGLANTEAFF. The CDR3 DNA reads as TGCAGCGTTCAGCAGGGTTTGGCGAACACTGAAGCTTTCTTT.

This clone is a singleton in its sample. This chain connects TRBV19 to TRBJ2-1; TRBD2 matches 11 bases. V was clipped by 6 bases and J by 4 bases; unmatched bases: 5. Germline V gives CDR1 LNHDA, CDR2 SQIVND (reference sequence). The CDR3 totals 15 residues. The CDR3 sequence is CASSPGTSGYNEQFF. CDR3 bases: TGTGCCAGTAGCCCGGGGACTAGCGGATACAATGAGCAGTTCTTC.

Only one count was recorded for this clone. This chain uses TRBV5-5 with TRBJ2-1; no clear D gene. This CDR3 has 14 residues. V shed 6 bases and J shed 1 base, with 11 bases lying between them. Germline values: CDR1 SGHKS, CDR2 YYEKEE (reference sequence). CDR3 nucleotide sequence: TGTGCCAGCACGGACCTACCGTCCTACAATGAGCAGTTCTTC. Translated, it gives CASTDLPSYNEQFF.

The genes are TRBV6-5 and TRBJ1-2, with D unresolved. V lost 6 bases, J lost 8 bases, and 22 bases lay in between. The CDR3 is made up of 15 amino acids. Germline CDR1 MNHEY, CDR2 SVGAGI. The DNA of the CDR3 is TGTGCCAGCAGCCCCTCCATGGGGTTGGAGAGGGGCTACACCTTC. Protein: CASSPSMGLERGYTF.

The CDR3 reads CASSWVDQPQHF. For the CDR3, the DNA is TGTGCCAGCAGTTGGGTAGATCAGCCCCAGCATTTT. The rearrangement uses TRBV12-3 or TRBV12-4 and TRBJ1-5; no firm D call. V shed 4 bases and J shed 5 bases, with 6 bases lying between them. This CDR3 has 12 amino acids.